The TCR beta chain under discussion was sequenced for a study of monozygotic twins with cystic fibrosis. Whole-study results and caveats: Age, concordance and disease severity did not associate with shared CDR3 numbers. Monozygotic CF twin pairs shared significantly more nucleotide-identical clonotypes than unrelated CF individuals did. Clonality was generally low (median around 0.01), higher in the most severe patients. V usage most resembled the co-twin in 13 of 16 pairs.

The V gene lost 1 base and the J gene lost 5 bases, with 15 bases spanning the gap. The CDR3 sequence is 15 residues long. Germline lookup yields CDR1 SGDLS and CDR2 YYNGEE. Profiled with immunoSEQ multiplex PCR; TCRdb holds only in-frame clones, not every one. The data hold fewer than 15,000 clones, with over 75% observed a single time. This clone appeared a single time. Its antigen is undetermined. The sequencing input was blood. This TCR came from a young man with cystic fibrosis. The chain recombines TRBV9 with TRBJ2-5; possibly TRBD1 for D (5 bases). The CDR3: CASSVKTPPGETQYF. The CDR3 DNA follows: TGTGCCAGCAGCGTAAAGACACCACCAGGGGAGACCCAGTACTTC.